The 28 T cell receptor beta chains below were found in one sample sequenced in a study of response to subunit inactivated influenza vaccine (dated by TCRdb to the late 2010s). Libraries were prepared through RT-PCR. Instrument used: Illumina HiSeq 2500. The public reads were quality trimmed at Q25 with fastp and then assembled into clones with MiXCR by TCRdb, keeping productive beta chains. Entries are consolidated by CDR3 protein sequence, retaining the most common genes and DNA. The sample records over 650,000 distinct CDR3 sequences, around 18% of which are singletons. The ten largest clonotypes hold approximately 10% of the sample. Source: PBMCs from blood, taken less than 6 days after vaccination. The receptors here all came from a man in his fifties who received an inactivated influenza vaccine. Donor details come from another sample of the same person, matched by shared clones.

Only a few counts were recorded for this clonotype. The CDR3 here is CASSIGQGDEQYF. CDR3 nucleotide sequence: TGTGCCAGCAGCATCGGACAGGGGGACGAGCAGTACTTC. This chain joins TRBV9 and TRBJ2-7; 10 bases agree with TRBD1. The CDR3 runs to 13 residues. Germline CDR1 is SGDLS and CDR2 is YYNGEE. Trimming took 4 bases from V and 5 from J; bases not matched to a gene: 3.

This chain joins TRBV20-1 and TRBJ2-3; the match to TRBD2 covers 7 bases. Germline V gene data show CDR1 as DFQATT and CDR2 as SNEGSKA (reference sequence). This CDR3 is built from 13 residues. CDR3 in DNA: TGCAGGGCCAGCGGGGCCCTCACAGATACGCAGTATTTT. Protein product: CRASGALTDTQYF.

The CDR3 DNA reads as TGTGCCAGCAGTTTACCCGGGACAGTATCTGAAGCTTTCTTT. This gives the protein CASSLPGTVSEAFF. V is TRBV28 and J is TRBJ1-1; TRBD1 agrees at 7 bases. V was pared by 2 bases and J by 6 bases, with 6 bases of the junction left unmatched. The CDR3 runs 14 residues. Germline CDR1 reads MDHEN; CDR2 reads SYDVKM.

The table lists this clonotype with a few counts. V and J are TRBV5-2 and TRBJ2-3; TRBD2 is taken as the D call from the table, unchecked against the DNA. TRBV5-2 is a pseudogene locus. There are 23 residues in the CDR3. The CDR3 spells CASNNPAGQGSLAGGPSTDTQYF. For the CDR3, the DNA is TGTGCCAGCAACAATCCCGCGGGACAGGGCTCTCTAGCGGGGGGCCCTAGCACAGATACGCAGTATTTT.

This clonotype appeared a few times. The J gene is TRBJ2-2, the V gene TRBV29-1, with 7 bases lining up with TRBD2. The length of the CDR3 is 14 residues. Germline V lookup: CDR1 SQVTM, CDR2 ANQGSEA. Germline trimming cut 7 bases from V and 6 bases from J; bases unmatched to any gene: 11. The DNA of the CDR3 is TGCAGCGGGGGAGGGGTGGCAAACGCCGGGGAGCTGTTTTTT. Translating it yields CSGGGVANAGELFF.

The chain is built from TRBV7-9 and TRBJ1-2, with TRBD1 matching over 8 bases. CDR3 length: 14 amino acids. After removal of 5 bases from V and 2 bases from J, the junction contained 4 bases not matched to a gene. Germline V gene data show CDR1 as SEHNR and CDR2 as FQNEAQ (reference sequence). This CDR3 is CASSPWDRNYGYTF. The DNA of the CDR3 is TGTGCCAGCAGCCCTTGGGACAGGAACTATGGCTACACCTTC.

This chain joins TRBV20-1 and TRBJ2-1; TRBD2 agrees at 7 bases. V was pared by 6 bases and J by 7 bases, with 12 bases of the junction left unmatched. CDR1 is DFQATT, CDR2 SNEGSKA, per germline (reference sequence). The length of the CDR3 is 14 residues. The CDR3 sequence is CSAIPGWGGNEQFF. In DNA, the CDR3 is TGCAGTGCAATACCCGGGTGGGGGGGTAATGAGCAGTTCTTC.

CDR3 sequence reads: CASSTGPDQPQHF. The CDR3 nucleotides are TGTGCCAGCAGCACAGGGCCAGATCAGCCCCAGCATTTT. The rearrangement uses TRBV5-4 and TRBJ1-5; possible D gene TRBD1, 6 bases. The germline gives CDR1 SGHNT, CDR2 YYREEE (reference sequence). V lost 4 bases and J 5 bases, leaving 10 bases between the germline ends. The CDR3 covers 13 residues. The full variable domain, completed using reference TRBV5-4 and TRBJ1-5, is ETGVTQSPTHLIKTRGQQVTLRCSSQSGHNTVSWYQQALGQGPQFIFQYYREEENGRGNFPPRFSGLQFPNYSSELNVNALELDDSALYLCASSTGPDQPQHFGDGTRLSIL.

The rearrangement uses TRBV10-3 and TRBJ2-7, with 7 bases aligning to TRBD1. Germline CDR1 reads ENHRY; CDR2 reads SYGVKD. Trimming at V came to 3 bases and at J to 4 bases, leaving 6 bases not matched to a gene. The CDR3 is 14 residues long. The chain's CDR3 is CAISDDDRAYEQYF. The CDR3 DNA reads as TGTGCCATCAGTGACGACGACAGGGCTTACGAGCAGTACTTC.

The CDR3 is CAIRGTFLDDEQYF. The CDR3 nucleotides read TGTGCCATCAGAGGGACTTTCCTGGACGACGAGCAGTACTTC. This sequence joins TRBV10-3 and TRBJ2-7; a weak D match, TRBD2 (6 bases). CDR1 is ENHRY and CDR2 is SYGVKD in the germline V gene. The CDR3 covers 14 residues. V was shortened by 6 bases and J by 5 bases, with 17 bases between the two germline ends.

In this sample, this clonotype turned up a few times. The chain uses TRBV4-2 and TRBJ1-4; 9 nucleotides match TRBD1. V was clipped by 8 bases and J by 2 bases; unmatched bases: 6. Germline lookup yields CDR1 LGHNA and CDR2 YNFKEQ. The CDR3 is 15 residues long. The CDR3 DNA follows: TGTGCCAGCGCGGAGGGACAGGGTACTAATGAAAAACTGTTTTTT. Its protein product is CASAEGQGTNEKLFF.

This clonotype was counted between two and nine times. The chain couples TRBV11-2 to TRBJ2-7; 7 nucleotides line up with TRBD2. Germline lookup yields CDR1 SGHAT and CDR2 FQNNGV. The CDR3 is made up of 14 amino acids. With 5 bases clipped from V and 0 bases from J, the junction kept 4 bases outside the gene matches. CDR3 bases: TGTGCCAGCAGCCCCCGGGGGGACTCCTACGAGCAGTACTTC. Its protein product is CASSPRGDSYEQYF.

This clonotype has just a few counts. The CDR3 DNA reads as TGTGCCATCAAAGGAAACGGCAATCAGCCCCAGCATTTT. It yields the protein CAIKGNGNQPQHF. The chain links TRBV10-3 to TRBJ1-5; D gene uncertain. The V and J ends lost 7 bases and 2 bases respectively, with 9 bases between them. The CDR3 is 13 residues long. Germline V gene data show CDR1 as ENHRY and CDR2 as SYGVKD.

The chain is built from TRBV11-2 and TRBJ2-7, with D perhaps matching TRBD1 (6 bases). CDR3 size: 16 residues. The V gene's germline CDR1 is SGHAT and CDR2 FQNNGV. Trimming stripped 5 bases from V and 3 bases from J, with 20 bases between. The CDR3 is CASSPQQGQRLYEQYF. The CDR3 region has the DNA TGTGCCAGCAGCCCACAACAGGGACAACGCCTCTACGAGCAGTACTTC.

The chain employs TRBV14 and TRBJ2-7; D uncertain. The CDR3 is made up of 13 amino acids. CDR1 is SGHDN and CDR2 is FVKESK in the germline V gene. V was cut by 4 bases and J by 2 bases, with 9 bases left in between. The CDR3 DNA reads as TGTGCCAGCAGCCGAAGCCGGACCTACGAGCAGTACTTC. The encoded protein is CASSRSRTYEQYF.

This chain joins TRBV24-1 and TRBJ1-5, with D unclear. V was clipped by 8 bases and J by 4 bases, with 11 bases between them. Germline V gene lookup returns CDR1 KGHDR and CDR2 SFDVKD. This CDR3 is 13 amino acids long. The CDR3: CATISQVNQPQHF. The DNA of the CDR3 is TGTGCCACCATTTCTCAAGTAAATCAGCCCCAGCATTTT.

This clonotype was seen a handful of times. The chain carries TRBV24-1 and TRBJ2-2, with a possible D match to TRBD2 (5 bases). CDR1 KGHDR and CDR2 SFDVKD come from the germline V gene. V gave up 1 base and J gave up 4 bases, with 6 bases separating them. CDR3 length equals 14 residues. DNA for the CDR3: TGTGCCACCAGTGATTTTGGGAGCACCGGGGAGCTGTTTTTT. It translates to CATSDFGSTGELFF.

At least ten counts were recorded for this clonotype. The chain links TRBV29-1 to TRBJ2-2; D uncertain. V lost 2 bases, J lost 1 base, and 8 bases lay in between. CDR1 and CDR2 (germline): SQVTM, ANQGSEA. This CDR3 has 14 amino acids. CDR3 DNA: TGCAGCGTTGAAAATGCGATGAACACCGGGGAGCTGTTTTTT. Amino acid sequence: CSVENAMNTGELFF.

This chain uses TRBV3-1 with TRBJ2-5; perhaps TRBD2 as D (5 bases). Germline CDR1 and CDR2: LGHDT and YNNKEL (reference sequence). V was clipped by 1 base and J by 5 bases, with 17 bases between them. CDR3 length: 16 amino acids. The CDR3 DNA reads TGTGCCAGCAGCCAAGCTGACCACCGGAGGTTGGAGACCCAGTACTTC. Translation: CASSQADHRRLETQYF.

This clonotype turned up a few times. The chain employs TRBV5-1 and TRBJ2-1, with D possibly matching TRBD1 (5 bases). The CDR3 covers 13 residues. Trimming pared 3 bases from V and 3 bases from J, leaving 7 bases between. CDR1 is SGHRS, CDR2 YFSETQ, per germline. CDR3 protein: CASSSDNYNEQFF. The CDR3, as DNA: TGCGCCAGCAGCTCGGACAACTACAATGAGCAGTTCTTC.

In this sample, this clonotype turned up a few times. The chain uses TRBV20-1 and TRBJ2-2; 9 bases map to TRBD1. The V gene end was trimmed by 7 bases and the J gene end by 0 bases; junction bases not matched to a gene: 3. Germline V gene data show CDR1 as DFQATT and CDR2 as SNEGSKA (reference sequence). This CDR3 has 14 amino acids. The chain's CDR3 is CSGTGGANTGELFF. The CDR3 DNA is TGCAGTGGAACAGGGGGCGCGAACACCGGGGAGCTGTTTTTT.

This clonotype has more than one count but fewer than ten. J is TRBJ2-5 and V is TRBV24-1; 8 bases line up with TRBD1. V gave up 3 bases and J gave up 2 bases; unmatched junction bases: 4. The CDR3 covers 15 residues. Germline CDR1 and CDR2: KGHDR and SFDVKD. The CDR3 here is CATSDGQGRQETQYF. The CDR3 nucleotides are TGTGCCACCAGTGATGGACAGGGTCGTCAAGAGACCCAGTACTTC.

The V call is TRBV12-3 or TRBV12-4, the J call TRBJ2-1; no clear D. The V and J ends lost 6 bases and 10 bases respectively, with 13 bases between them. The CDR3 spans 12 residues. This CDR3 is CASSYWEREQFF. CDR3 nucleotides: TGTGCCAGCAGCTACTGGGAACGGGAGCAGTTCTTC.

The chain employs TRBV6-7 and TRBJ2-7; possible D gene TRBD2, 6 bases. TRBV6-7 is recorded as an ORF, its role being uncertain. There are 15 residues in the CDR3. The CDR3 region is CAITGGLEPFYEQYF. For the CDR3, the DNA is TGTGCTATCACCGGGGGTCTGGAGCCCTTCTACGAGCAGTACTTC.

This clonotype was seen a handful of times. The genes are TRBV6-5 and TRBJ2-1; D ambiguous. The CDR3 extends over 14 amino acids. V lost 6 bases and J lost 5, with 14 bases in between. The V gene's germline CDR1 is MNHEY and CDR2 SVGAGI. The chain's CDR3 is CASRDSPGNNEQFF. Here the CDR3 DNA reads TGTGCCAGCAGAGACTCGCCCGGAAACAATGAGCAGTTCTTC.

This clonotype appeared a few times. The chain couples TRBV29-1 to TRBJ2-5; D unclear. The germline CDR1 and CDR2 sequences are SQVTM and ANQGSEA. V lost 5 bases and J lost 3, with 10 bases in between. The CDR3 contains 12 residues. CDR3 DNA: TGCAGCGTTCCTGGCAGAGAAGAGACCCAGTACTTC. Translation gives CSVPGREETQYF. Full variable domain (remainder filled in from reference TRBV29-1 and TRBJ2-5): SAVISQKPSRDICQRGTSLTIQCQVDSQVTMMFWYRQQPGQSLTLIATANQGSEATYESGFVIDKFPISRPNLTFSTLTVSNMSPEDSSIYLCSVPGREETQYFGPGTRLLVL.

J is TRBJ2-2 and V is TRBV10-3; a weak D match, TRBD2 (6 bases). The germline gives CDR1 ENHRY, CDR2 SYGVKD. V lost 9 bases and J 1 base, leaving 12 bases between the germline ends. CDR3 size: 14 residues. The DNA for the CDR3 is TGTGCCATTGCGACTAGGGAGAACACCGGGGAGCTGTTTTTT. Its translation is CAIATRENTGELFF.

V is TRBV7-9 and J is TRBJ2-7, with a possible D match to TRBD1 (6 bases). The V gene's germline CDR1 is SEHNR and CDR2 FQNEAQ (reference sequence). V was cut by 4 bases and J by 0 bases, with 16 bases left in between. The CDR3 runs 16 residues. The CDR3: CASSSIRDTFSYEQYF. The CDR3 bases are TGTGCCAGCAGCTCAATCCGGGACACTTTCTCCTACGAGCAGTACTTC. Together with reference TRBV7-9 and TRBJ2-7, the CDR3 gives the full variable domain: DTGVSQNPRHKITKRGQNVTFRCDPISEHNRLYWYRQTLGQGPEFLTYFQNEAQLEKSRLLSDRFSAERPKGSFSTLEIQRTEQGDSAMYLCASSSIRDTFSYEQYFGPGTRLTVT.